These 15 T cell receptor beta chains originate from one sample sequenced in a study of T cell repertoires in cytomegalovirus infection. These receptors have no known antigen. TCRdb itself ran the reads through MiXCR, one entry per CDR3 protein. Of roughly 90,000 distinct CDR3 sequences listed, 24% are singletons. The input for sequencing was CD8+ T cells from cultured PBMCs, taken from culture after CMV antigen stimulation. The receptors here all came from a human donor in good health (CMV status not recorded). Some clones in this sample may be carry-over from other donors' samples.

This clonotype has just a few counts. This CDR3 reads CSARGPGLAVGETQYF. The CDR3 nucleotides are TGCAGTGCTAGAGGTCCGGGACTAGCGGTAGGAGAGACCCAGTACTTC. The chain uses TRBV20-1 and TRBJ2-5; TRBD2 aligns across 11 bases. The CDR3 contains 16 residues. Trimming removed 1 base from V and 4 bases from J; junction bases left unmatched: 8. Germline V gene data show CDR1 as DFQATT and CDR2 as SNEGSKA (reference sequence).

This clonotype was picked up many times. The genes are TRBV7-3 and TRBJ2-2, with D perhaps TRBD2 (5 bases). V lost 1 base and J 7 bases, leaving 7 bases between the germline ends. This CDR3 is 13 amino acids long. Germline lookup yields CDR1 SGHTA and CDR2 FQGTGA. The chain's CDR3 is CASSLRRGGELFF. CDR3 bases: TGTGCCAGCAGCTTAAGACGGGGCGGGGAGCTGTTTTTT.

This clonotype was seen only a few times. The gene calls are TRBV10-3 and TRBJ1-2; D is ambiguous. V gave up 3 bases and J gave up 8 bases, with 13 bases separating them. This CDR3 is built from 13 residues. Per germline, CDR1 ENHRY and CDR2 SYGVKD. In DNA form, the CDR3 reads TGTGCCATCAGTGATGTCCCCGTTAGCGGCTACACCTTC. Encoded protein: CAISDVPVSGYTF.

This clonotype came up a few times. The chain uses TRBV25-1 and TRBJ2-3, with 7 bases aligning to TRBD2. This CDR3 comprises 15 residues. V trimming: 6 bases; J trimming: 1 base; junction bases outside the gene matches: 7. Looked up from germline, CDR1 is MGHDK and CDR2 is SYGVNS. CDR3 region: CASSGGRHRTDTQYF. For the CDR3, the DNA is TGTGCCAGCAGCGGGGGGAGACACCGCACAGATACGCAGTATTTT.

At least ten counts were recorded for this clonotype. The gene calls are TRBV7-8 and TRBJ2-3; TRBD2 agrees at 8 bases. Germline CDR1 is SGHVS and CDR2 is FQNEAQ. The CDR3 contains 17 residues. The V and J ends lost 5 bases and 6 bases, in that order; junction bases with no gene match: 16. CDR3 sequence (DNA): TGTGCCAGCAGCCCCCCGGGTAGCGGGGTTACTCGGGATACGCAGTATTTT. Its protein product is CASSPPGSGVTRDTQYF.

The chain employs TRBV5-1 and TRBJ2-7; 10 bases align to TRBD2. V lost 0 bases to trimming and J lost 2 bases; unmatched junction nucleotides: 5. The CDR3 consists of 16 residues. Germline V CDR1 and CDR2: SGHRS, YFSETQ. CDR3 region: CASSLGPSGSTYEQYF. The DNA of the CDR3 is TGCGCCAGCAGCTTGGGTCCTAGCGGGAGCACCTACGAGCAGTACTTC.

Many counts were recorded for this clonotype. The V call is TRBV4-1, the J call TRBJ1-1; 9 nucleotides align to TRBD1. The germline CDR1 and CDR2 sequences are MGHRA and YSYEKL. The junction had 22 bases not matched to a gene; V was cut back by 3 bases and J by 2 bases. The CDR3 sequence is 21 residues long. This CDR3 reads CASSHEGRTGVDMWSNTEAFF. CDR3 in DNA: TGCGCCAGCAGCCACGAGGGGAGGACAGGGGTTGATATGTGGTCTAACACTGAAGCTTTCTTT.

V usage is TRBV2 and J usage is TRBJ1-3; D is ambiguous. The CDR3 spans 15 residues. V dropped 1 base and J dropped 2 bases, with 9 bases sitting between them. In germline, CDR1 is SNHLY, CDR2 FYNNEI. The DNA of the CDR3 is TGTGCCAGCAGTGAAGACCCAACCCCTGGAAACACCATATATTTT. Translating it yields CASSEDPTPGNTIYF.

V and J are TRBV27 and TRBJ1-4, with no clear D. CDR1 is MNHEY and CDR2 is SMNVEV in the germline V gene (reference sequence). The CDR3 consists of 13 residues. Trimming took off 5 bases at V and 7 bases at J, with 11 bases between the two ends. The CDR3 region is CASSTGLLEKLFF. CDR3 coding DNA: TGTGCCAGCAGTACCGGGCTACTTGAAAAACTGTTTTTT.

This clonotype showed up many times. This chain joins TRBV7-8 and TRBJ2-3; D perhaps matches TRBD1 (6 bases). Per germline, CDR1 SGHVS and CDR2 FQNEAQ. With 2 bases removed from V and 6 bases from J, the gap between germline ends came to 18 bases. The CDR3 totals 16 residues. The DNA of the CDR3 is TGTGCCAGCAGCTTATTAAGAGACAGGTTCGATGATACGCAGTATTTT. The encoded protein is CASSLLRDRFDDTQYF.

This clonotype was seen a handful of times. The chain combines TRBV12-5 with TRBJ2-7; D is perhaps TRBD1 (6 bases). Germline V CDR1 and CDR2: LGHNT, FRNRAP. Trimming took off 1 base at V and 2 bases at J, with 6 bases between the two ends. The CDR3 runs 13 residues. CDR3 loop: CASGLDRAYEQYF. The CDR3 nucleotides read TGTGCTAGTGGTTTGGACAGGGCCTACGAGCAGTACTTC.

This clonotype has just a few counts. The V gene is TRBV4-3, the J gene TRBJ2-3, with TRBD2 as a possible D gene (7 bases). The CDR3 spans 18 residues. Trimming stripped 4 bases from V and 2 bases from J, with 22 bases between. Germline V gives CDR1 LGHNA, CDR2 YSLEER. The CDR3 DNA sequence: TGCGCCAGCAGCCGAGAGGGGGGGCTAGCGGTACTCACAGATACGCAGTATTTT. It specifies CASSREGGLAVLTDTQYF.

The table lists this clonotype with many counts. The chain uses TRBV5-8 and TRBJ2-1; D gene unclear. Trimming removed 0 bases at V and 9 bases at J, with 13 bases between. CDR3 length: 14 residues. Germline loops: CDR1 SGHTS, CDR2 YDEGEE. CDR3: CASSLAEGWAEQFF. CDR3 coding DNA: TGTGCCAGCAGCTTGGCCGAAGGATGGGCTGAGCAGTTCTTC. Filled out from reference TRBV5-8 and TRBJ2-1, the complete variable domain reads EAGVTQSPTHLIKTRGQQATLRCSPISGHTSVYWYQQALGLGLQFLLWYDEGEERNRGNFPPRFSGRQFPNYSSELNVNALELEDSALYLCASSLAEGWAEQFFGPGTRLTVL.

For this clonotype: A much larger clonotype is one base distant, so this may be a read error. This chain connects TRBV7-2 to TRBJ2-1, with 9 bases fitting TRBD2. Germline-derived CDR1 and CDR2 are SGHTA and FQGNSA. The CDR3 spans 15 residues. The CDR3 reads CASSPRLAVVERKLF. The DNA of the CDR3 is TGTGCCAGCAGCCCAAGACTAGCGGTCGTCGAGAGGAAACTCTTC.

The chain is built from TRBV20-1 and TRBJ2-7; 11 bases agree with TRBD1. V was pared by 3 bases and J by 0 bases, with 13 bases of the junction left unmatched. The CDR3 consists of 18 residues. Germline-derived CDR1 and CDR2 are DFQATT and SNEGSKA (reference sequence). This CDR3 reads CSASLPGQGVSGSYEQYF. The CDR3 coding sequence is TGCAGTGCTAGCTTGCCGGGACAGGGGGTGAGTGGCTCCTACGAGCAGTACTTC.